Presented here are 5 T cell receptor beta chains from one specimen sequenced in a study of T cell responses to AZD1222 COVID-19 vaccine. Clones were sequenced by immunoSEQ multiplex PCR, and TCRdb holds only the in-frame ones, with some missing. The sample includes about 110,000 clones, roughly 87% of them seen just once. Specimen: peripheral blood, collected on day 0 of MenACWY control vaccination. These receptors originate from an adult in good health.

The chain recombines TRBV18 with TRBJ1-2, with a possible D match to TRBD1 (6 bases). Germline CDR1 KGHSH, CDR2 LQKENI. Trimming took off 3 bases at V and 5 bases at J, with 16 bases between the two ends. The CDR3 loop spans 15 amino acids. CDR3: CASSPNTGTQYGYTF. As DNA, the CDR3 is TGTGCCAGCTCACCTAACACCGGGACACAGTATGGCTACACCTTC.

This clone was observed once. This chain joins TRBV7-2 and TRBJ1-2; D uncertain. The CDR3 contains 15 residues. Between the trimmed V and J ends, which lost 5 bases and 8 bases, there was a span of 21 bases. CDR1 and CDR2 (germline): SGHTA, FQGNSA. In DNA form, the CDR3 reads TGTGCCAGCAGCCCCAGCCCTGACTTGGCAGGAGGCTACACCTTC. Translated: CASSPSPDLAGGYTF.

The chain uses TRBV2 and TRBJ2-7; 7 bases agree with TRBD1. J lost 4 bases, V lost 1 base, and 7 bases had no gene match. The CDR3 consists of 15 residues. CDR1 is SNHLY and CDR2 is FYNNEI in the germline V gene. The CDR3 nucleotides are TGTGCCAGCAGTGAAGGACAGGGCTACGTTTACGAGCAGTACTTC. It specifies CASSEGQGYVYEQYF.

The rearrangement links TRBV28 to TRBJ1-1; D call uncertain. From germline, CDR1 is MDHEN and CDR2 SYDVKM. The V and J ends lost 6 bases and 6 bases respectively, with 11 bases between them. The CDR3 is 12 residues long. The CDR3 nucleotides read TGTGCCAGCAGAACGGCGGGGTCTGAAGCTTTCTTT. It yields the protein CASRTAGSEAFF.

The table lists this clone with a few counts. This chain links TRBV2 with TRBJ2-3; D is undetermined. There are 12 residues in the CDR3. Trimming cost V 6 bases and J 0 bases, with 4 bases left between them. Germline values: CDR1 SNHLY, CDR2 FYNNEI. As DNA, the CDR3 is TGTGCCAGCAGATCTAGCACAGATACGCAGTATTTT. Its protein is CASRSSTDTQYF.